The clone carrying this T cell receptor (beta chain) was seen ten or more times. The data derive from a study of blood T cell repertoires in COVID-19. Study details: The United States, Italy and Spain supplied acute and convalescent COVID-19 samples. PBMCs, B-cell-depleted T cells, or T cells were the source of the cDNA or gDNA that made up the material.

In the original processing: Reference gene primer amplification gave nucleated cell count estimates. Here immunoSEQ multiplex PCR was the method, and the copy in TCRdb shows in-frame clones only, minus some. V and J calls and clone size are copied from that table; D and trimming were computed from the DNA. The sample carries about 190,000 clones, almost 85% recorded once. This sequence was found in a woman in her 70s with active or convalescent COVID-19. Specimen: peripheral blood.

The CDR3: CASSRDRVPRNYGYTF. The DNA of the CDR3 is TGTGCCAGCAGCCGGGACAGGGTCCCTCGAAACTATGGCTACACCTTC. The rearrangement uses TRBV28 and TRBJ1-2, with TRBD1 matching over 9 bases. V gave up 6 bases and J gave up 2 bases; unmatched junction bases: 10. Germline V gives CDR1 MDHEN, CDR2 SYDVKM. The CDR3 runs 16 residues.